This TCR beta chain emerged from a study of blood T cell repertoires in COVID-19. For the study at large: Samples representing acute and convalescent COVID-19 were sourced from the United States, Italy and Spain. Sample material is recorded as cDNA or gDNA derived from T cells, B-cell-depleted T cells, or PBMCs.

Two negative PCRs, clearance, or symptom resolution were required of recovered Cohort 3 donors. The assay was immunoSEQ multiplex PCR, and TCRdb's table has in-frame clones only and misses some. This table has 290,000 or so clones, 86% appearing once. The TCR comes from a young woman who had recovered from COVID-19. Sample: PBMCs or T cells enriched from blood (not recorded which).

The DNA for the CDR3 is TGTGCCAGCAGCCCAGTGGACAATATGAACACTGAAGCTTTCTTT. It codes for CASSPVDNMNTEAFF. The chain has TRBV9 and TRBJ1-1, with D possibly TRBD1 on 5 matching bases. Germline assignment: CDR1 SGDLS and CDR2 YYNGEE. CDR3 length: 15 amino acids. The V end was cut by 4 bases, the J end by 0 bases, with 13 bases between.